The 6 T cell receptor beta chains below come from one sample, sequenced in a study of regulatory T cells in long-lasting Graves disease. As to time point: newly diagnosed GD, antithyroid drugs for less than 3 months. The authors made the TCR library using RNA they extracted from PBMCs. Investigators prepared the TCR beta libraries by applying iRepertoire HTBI primers and Arm-PCR of CDR3 regions. TCRdb itself ran the multiplex PCR reads through MiXCR, one entry per CDR3 protein. The sample has about 400,000 distinct CDR3 sequences; about a sixth are singletons. Sequenced material: peripheral blood mononuclear cells (PBMCs), taken at new diagnosis, from a patient treated with antithyroid drugs. Receptor source: a female donor with Graves disease.

This clonotype was counted between two and nine times. A read error may explain this, as a much larger clone is one base away. This chain uses TRBV6-1 with TRBJ1-1, with TRBD1 as a possible D gene (5 bases). V gave up 5 bases and J gave up 2 bases, with 12 bases separating them. This CDR3 contains 14 residues. Germline V gives CDR1 MNHNS, CDR2 SASEGT. DNA for the CDR3: TGTGCCAGCAGTACGGGACGGATCAACACTGAAGCTTTCTTT. Its protein is CASSTGRINTEAFF.

This chain uses TRBV20-1 with TRBJ2-3; 13 nucleotides match TRBD2. Trimming removed 3 bases from V and 5 bases from J; junction bases left unmatched: 14. Per the germline V gene, CDR1 is DFQATT and CDR2 is SNEGSKA (reference sequence). This CDR3 comprises 18 residues. The CDR3 spells CSASALSLAGGPIDTQYF. CDR3 nucleotides: TGCAGTGCTAGCGCACTCTCACTAGCGGGGGGGCCGATAGATACGCAGTATTTT.

The chain uses TRBV2 and TRBJ2-7; tentatively, D is TRBD2 (5 bases). Trimming left V 6 bases short and J 2 bases short, with 14 bases between. The germline CDR1 and CDR2 sequences are SNHLY and FYNNEI. The CDR3 has 14 residues. The CDR3 loop reads CASSREGGPYEQYF. The CDR3 region has the DNA TGTGCCAGCAGCCGGGAAGGCGGTCCCTACGAGCAGTACTTC.

This clonotype was observed a few times. The chain couples TRBV6-9 to TRBJ2-7; maybe TRBD2 (6 bases). The V end was cut by 3 bases, the J end by 2 bases, with 11 bases between. Germline CDR1 MNHGY, CDR2 SVAAGI. This CDR3 region has 14 residues. The CDR3 nucleotides are TGTGCCAGCAGTTACGGTGGGGGGACCTACGAGCAGTACTTC. Translated: CASSYGGGTYEQYF.

This clonotype was recorded many times. The rearrangement joins TRBV7-2 to TRBJ2-1, with D possibly being TRBD2 (6 bases). CDR1 is SGHTA, CDR2 FQGNSA, per germline. The germline V and J ends were trimmed by 5 bases and 4 bases, with 21 bases remaining between them. This CDR3 region has 17 residues. The CDR3, as DNA: TGTGCCAGCAGCCGAACGTCACCGGGGACTCGATACAATGAGCAGTTCTTC. It specifies CASSRTSPGTRYNEQFF.

The sample holds many counts of this clonotype. The chain has TRBV10-2 and TRBJ1-4, with D unresolved. The CDR3 is made up of 12 amino acids. V was clipped by 7 bases and J by 6 bases, with 9 bases between them. Germline V gives CDR1 WSHSY, CDR2 SAAADI. CDR3 protein: CASMGSDEKLFF. CDR3 sequence (DNA): TGCGCCAGCATGGGGTCAGATGAAAAACTGTTTTTT.